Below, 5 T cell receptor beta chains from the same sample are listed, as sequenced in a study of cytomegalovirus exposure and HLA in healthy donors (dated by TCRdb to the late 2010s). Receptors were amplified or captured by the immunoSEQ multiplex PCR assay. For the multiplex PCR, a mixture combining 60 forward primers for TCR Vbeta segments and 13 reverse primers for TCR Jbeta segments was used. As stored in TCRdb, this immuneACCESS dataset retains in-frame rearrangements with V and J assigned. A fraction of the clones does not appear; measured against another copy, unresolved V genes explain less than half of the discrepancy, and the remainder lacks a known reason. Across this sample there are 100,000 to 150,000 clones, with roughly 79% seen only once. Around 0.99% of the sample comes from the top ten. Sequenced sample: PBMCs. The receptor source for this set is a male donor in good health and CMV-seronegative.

In nucleotides, the CDR3 is TGTGCCAGCAGCTTAGGGATAAGACAGGGTACAGATACGCAGTATTTT. Amino acids: CASSLGIRQGTDTQYF. V gene TRBV7-9 combines with J gene TRBJ2-3, with 7 bases matching TRBD1. Germline V gene sequence: CDR1 SEHNR, CDR2 FQNEAQ (reference sequence). The V gene end was trimmed by 1 base and the J gene end by 3 bases; junction bases not matched to a gene: 7. This CDR3 contains 16 residues.

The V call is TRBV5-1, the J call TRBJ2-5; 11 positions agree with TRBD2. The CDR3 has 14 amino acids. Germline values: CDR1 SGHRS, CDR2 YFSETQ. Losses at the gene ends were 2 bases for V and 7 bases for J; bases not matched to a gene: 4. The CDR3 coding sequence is TGCGCCAGCAGCTTACTAGCGGGGGAAGGGACCCAGTACTTC. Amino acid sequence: CASSLLAGEGTQYF.

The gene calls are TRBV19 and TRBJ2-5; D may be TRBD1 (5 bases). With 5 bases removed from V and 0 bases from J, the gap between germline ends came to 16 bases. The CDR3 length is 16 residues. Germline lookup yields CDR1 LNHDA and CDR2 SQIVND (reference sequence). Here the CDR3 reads CASSGAQSSYQETQYF. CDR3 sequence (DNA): TGTGCCAGTAGTGGGGCTCAGAGCTCTTACCAAGAGACCCAGTACTTC.

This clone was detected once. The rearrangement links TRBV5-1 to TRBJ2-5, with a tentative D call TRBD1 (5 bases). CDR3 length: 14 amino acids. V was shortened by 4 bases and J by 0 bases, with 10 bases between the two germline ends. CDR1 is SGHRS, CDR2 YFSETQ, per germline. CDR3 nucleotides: TGCGCCAGCAGCGGGGCACGGAACCAAGAGACCCAGTACTTC. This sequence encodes CASSGARNQETQYF.

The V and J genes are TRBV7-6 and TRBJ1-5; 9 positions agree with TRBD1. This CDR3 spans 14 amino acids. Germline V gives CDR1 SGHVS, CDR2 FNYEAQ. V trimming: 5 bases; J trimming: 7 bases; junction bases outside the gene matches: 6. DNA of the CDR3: TGTGCCAGCAGCCCGGGACAGGGAAGGCAGCCCCAGCATTTT. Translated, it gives CASSPGQGRQPQHF.